Listed below are T cell receptor beta chains from one sample, sequenced in a study of T cell responses to AZD1222 COVID-19 vaccine. Some clones are missing from TCRdb's copy, which holds only in-frame ones; the method was immunoSEQ multiplex PCR. The sample carries 250,000 to 300,000 clones, roughly 93% recorded once. The sequences come from peripheral blood, collected 28 days after the second AZD1222 dose. These receptor sequences come from an adult who received the AZD1222 COVID-19 vaccine. Each CDR3 is given with its conserved first and last residue. D genes are given only for firm matches. The size of a clone is reported for some rows only, either as once, few or many, or as a class for expanded clones.

d_call: NA
clone_size: once
v_call: TRBV6-5
j_call: TRBJ2-7
cdr3_nt: TGTGCCAGTTGGGGGGCGGCCTCCTACGAGCAGTACTTC
cdr3_aa: CASWGAASYEQYF

d_call: NA
clone_size: NA
v_call: TRBV28
j_call: TRBJ1-6
cdr3_nt: TGTGCCAGCAGTCCCCCGGAGGGTACCTCACCCCTCCACTTT
cdr3_aa: CASSPPEGTSPLHF

d_call: TRBD1
clone_size: NA
v_call: TRBV5-1
j_call: TRBJ2-2
cdr3_nt: TGCGCCAGCAGCCTCCGGACAGGGGAGGCCGGGGAGCTGTTTTTT
cdr3_aa: CASSLRTGEAGELFF

d_call: TRBD1
clone_size: NA
v_call: TRBV3-1/TRBV3-2
j_call: TRBJ2-3
cdr3_nt: TGTGCCAGCAGCCAAGCCGGACAGGACCCAGATACGCAGTATTTT
cdr3_aa: CASSQAGQDPDTQYF

d_call: NA
clone_size: once
v_call: TRBV3-1/TRBV3-2
j_call: TRBJ1-2
cdr3_nt: TGTGCCAGCAGCCAAGATAGGGAGCGAACTCTGGGCTACACCTTC
cdr3_aa: CASSQDRERTLGYTF

d_call: NA
clone_size: NA
v_call: TRBV2
j_call: TRBJ2-5
cdr3_nt: TGTGCCAGCAGTGACAGGCGGTTCCAAGAGACCCAGTACTTC
cdr3_aa: CASSDRRFQETQYF

d_call: TRBD2
clone_size: NA
v_call: TRBV13
j_call: TRBJ2-1
cdr3_nt: TGTGCCAGCAGTCCCGGGACTAGCGGGACTAGTGAGCAGTTCTTC
cdr3_aa: CASSPGTSGTSEQFF

d_call: TRBD1
clone_size: NA
v_call: TRBV3-1/TRBV3-2
j_call: TRBJ2-6
cdr3_nt: TGTGCCAGCAGCCAAGTTGGGACAGGCCCGTTCTCTGGGGCCAACGTCCTGACTTTC
cdr3_aa: CASSQVGTGPFSGANVLTF

d_call: NA
clone_size: NA
v_call: TRBV6-5
j_call: TRBJ1-1
cdr3_nt: TGTGCCAGCAGTCGGTCACTTTTGGCGAACACTGAAGCTTTCTTT
cdr3_aa: CASSRSLLANTEAFF

d_call: NA
clone_size: NA
v_call: TRBV12-2
j_call: TRBJ2-5
cdr3_nt: TGTGCAAGTCGTCGACAGGGTCAAGAGACCCAGTACTTC
cdr3_aa: CASRRQGQETQYF

d_call: NA
clone_size: NA
v_call: TRBV6-1
j_call: TRBJ2-7
cdr3_nt: TGTGCCAGCAGTGAACGGGGCTCCTTTTCGGAGCAGTACTTC
cdr3_aa: CASSERGSFSEQYF

d_call: NA
clone_size: NA
v_call: TRBV23-1
j_call: TRBJ2-4
cdr3_nt: TGCGCCAGCAGTTCCAGGGGGGCAGGGCCCAAAAACATTCAGTACTTC
cdr3_aa: CASSSRGAGPKNIQYF

d_call: TRBD1
clone_size: NA
v_call: TRBV2
j_call: TRBJ2-1
cdr3_nt: TGTGCCAGCAGTAGCCGGGACAGATACAATGAGCAGTTCTTC
cdr3_aa: CASSSRDRYNEQFF

d_call: NA
clone_size: NA
v_call: TRBV20-1
j_call: TRBJ2-7
cdr3_nt: TGCAGTGCTAGTTCGGGATTCTACTACGAGCAGTACTTC
cdr3_aa: CSASSGFYYEQYF

d_call: NA
clone_size: once
v_call: TRBV2
j_call: TRBJ1-4
cdr3_nt: TGTGCCAGCATGGAGACGCCATCTGCAACTAATGAAAAACTGTTTTTT
cdr3_aa: CASMETPSATNEKLFF

d_call: NA
clone_size: NA
v_call: TRBV3-1/TRBV3-2
j_call: TRBJ1-2
cdr3_nt: TGTGCCAGCAGCCAAGATTTAGGTGTGGCGACGGGTAACGGCTACACCTTC
cdr3_aa: CASSQDLGVATGNGYTF

d_call: NA
clone_size: NA
v_call: TRBV7-3
j_call: TRBJ2-2
cdr3_nt: TGTGCCAGCAGCCCTTACCCAGCGGGCACCGGGGAGCTGTTTTTT
cdr3_aa: CASSPYPAGTGELFF

d_call: NA
clone_size: NA
v_call: TRBV28
j_call: TRBJ1-1
cdr3_nt: TGTGCCAGCAGCCAAGGGACTGCCGTGGCTGAAGCTTTCTTT
cdr3_aa: CASSQGTAVAEAFF

d_call: TRBD2
clone_size: NA
v_call: TRBV7-3
j_call: TRBJ2-1
cdr3_nt: TGTGCCAGCAGCTCCCTGGGACTAGGGGGTGAGCAGTTCTTC
cdr3_aa: CASSSLGLGGEQFF

d_call: NA
clone_size: NA
v_call: TRBV21-1
j_call: TRBJ2-7
cdr3_nt: TGTGCCAGCAGCAAAAATAGGGCGCGGGGACCCTACGAGCAGTACTTC
cdr3_aa: CASSKNRARGPYEQYF

d_call: TRBD1
clone_size: NA
v_call: TRBV6-5
j_call: TRBJ2-3
cdr3_nt: TGTGCCAGCGACCGGGACAGGGACTTGAATACGCAGTATTTT
cdr3_aa: CASDRDRDLNTQYF

d_call: NA
clone_size: NA
v_call: TRBV4-1
j_call: TRBJ2-1
cdr3_nt: TGCGCCAGCAGCCCCAGGGGGGGGAGACTCTCCTACAATGAGCAGTTCTTC
cdr3_aa: CASSPRGGRLSYNEQFF

d_call: NA
clone_size: NA
v_call: TRBV28
j_call: TRBJ1-5
cdr3_nt: TGTGCCAGCAGCCGGACTGGGCAGCCCCAGCATTTT
cdr3_aa: CASSRTGQPQHF

d_call: NA
clone_size: NA
v_call: TRBV19
j_call: TRBJ1-1
cdr3_nt: TGTGCCAGTAGTTCGACATACCAAGCTTTCTTT
cdr3_aa: CASSSTYQAFF

d_call: TRBD1
clone_size: NA
v_call: TRBV2
j_call: TRBJ2-5
cdr3_nt: TGTGCCAGCAGTGGGGACAGGGAAGAGACCCAGTACTTC
cdr3_aa: CASSGDREETQYF

d_call: TRBD2
clone_size: NA
v_call: TRBV29-1
j_call: TRBJ2-2
cdr3_nt: TGCAGCGTTTTAGCGGGGGGAAACACCGGGGAGCTGTTTTTT
cdr3_aa: CSVLAGGNTGELFF

d_call: NA
clone_size: NA
v_call: TRBV19
j_call: TRBJ1-2
cdr3_nt: TGTGCCAGTAGGTGGAGCTACAGGGTCGGGGCCTTGGGAGGCTACACCTTC
cdr3_aa: CASRWSYRVGALGGYTF

d_call: TRBD1
clone_size: once
v_call: TRBV7-9
j_call: TRBJ1-1
cdr3_nt: TGTGCCAGCAGCTTAGAGGCAGGGGGTACTGAAGCTTTCTTT
cdr3_aa: CASSLEAGGTEAFF

d_call: NA
clone_size: NA
v_call: TRBV5-1
j_call: TRBJ2-5
cdr3_nt: TGCGCCAGCAGCTTGGGGCAGGGAAGCGAGACCCAGTACTTC
cdr3_aa: CASSLGQGSETQYF

d_call: NA
clone_size: NA
v_call: TRBV19
j_call: TRBJ1-5
cdr3_nt: TGTGCCAGCAGCAGGGAGCGCAATCAGCCCCAGCATTTT
cdr3_aa: CASSRERNQPQHF

d_call: TRBD2
clone_size: NA
v_call: TRBV2
j_call: TRBJ2-1
cdr3_nt: TGTGCCAGCAGTCCGGGACTAGTTCACAATGAGCAGTTCTTC
cdr3_aa: CASSPGLVHNEQFF

d_call: TRBD1
clone_size: NA
v_call: TRBV9
j_call: TRBJ1-2
cdr3_nt: TGTGCCAGCAGCTCAGCCGGGACAGGACAACTAGCTAACTATGGCTACACCTTC
cdr3_aa: CASSSAGTGQLANYGYTF

d_call: NA
clone_size: NA
v_call: TRBV7-9
j_call: TRBJ1-3
cdr3_nt: TGTGCCAGCCGATGGGACAATTCTGGAAACACCATATATTTT
cdr3_aa: CASRWDNSGNTIYF

d_call: TRBD1
clone_size: NA
v_call: TRBV7-2
j_call: TRBJ2-7
cdr3_nt: TGTGCCAGCACCCCGGGACAGGTCAGGGCCTACGAGCAGTACTTC
cdr3_aa: CASTPGQVRAYEQYF

d_call: TRBD1
clone_size: NA
v_call: TRBV3-1/TRBV3-2
j_call: TRBJ1-2
cdr3_nt: TGTGCCAGCAGCCTACCGGGACAGGAATATGGCTACACCTTC
cdr3_aa: CASSLPGQEYGYTF

d_call: NA
clone_size: NA
v_call: TRBV28
j_call: TRBJ1-4
cdr3_nt: TGTGCCAGCAGTGGGGGGGGAGCCGAAAAACTGTTTTTT
cdr3_aa: CASSGGGAEKLFF

d_call: NA
clone_size: NA
v_call: TRBV4-1
j_call: TRBJ2-1
cdr3_nt: TGCGCCAGCAGCCAAGAAGAGGCAACCTACAATGAGCAGTTCTTC
cdr3_aa: CASSQEEATYNEQFF

d_call: TRBD1
clone_size: NA
v_call: TRBV5-1
j_call: TRBJ2-7
cdr3_nt: TGCGCCAGCGGACCCGGGACAGGTTACGAGCAGTACTTC
cdr3_aa: CASGPGTGYEQYF

d_call: NA
clone_size: NA
v_call: TRBV7-3
j_call: TRBJ1-1
cdr3_nt: TGTGCCAGCAGCTCCCTGGGGGGGGAGGACGCTGAAGCTTTCTTT
cdr3_aa: CASSSLGGEDAEAFF

d_call: NA
clone_size: NA
v_call: TRBV28
j_call: TRBJ2-2
cdr3_nt: TGTGCCAGCAGACCGACGGCAAACACCGGGGAGCTGTTTTTT
cdr3_aa: CASRPTANTGELFF

d_call: TRBD1
clone_size: NA
v_call: TRBV23-1
j_call: TRBJ2-7
cdr3_nt: TGCGCCAGCAGTATAACAGGGGGCGGGTACGAGCAGTACTTC
cdr3_aa: CASSITGGGYEQYF

d_call: NA
clone_size: NA
v_call: TRBV7-2
j_call: TRBJ1-5
cdr3_nt: TGTGCCAGCAGCTTAGGAGGGAGTGGCCAGCCCCAGCATTTT
cdr3_aa: CASSLGGSGQPQHF